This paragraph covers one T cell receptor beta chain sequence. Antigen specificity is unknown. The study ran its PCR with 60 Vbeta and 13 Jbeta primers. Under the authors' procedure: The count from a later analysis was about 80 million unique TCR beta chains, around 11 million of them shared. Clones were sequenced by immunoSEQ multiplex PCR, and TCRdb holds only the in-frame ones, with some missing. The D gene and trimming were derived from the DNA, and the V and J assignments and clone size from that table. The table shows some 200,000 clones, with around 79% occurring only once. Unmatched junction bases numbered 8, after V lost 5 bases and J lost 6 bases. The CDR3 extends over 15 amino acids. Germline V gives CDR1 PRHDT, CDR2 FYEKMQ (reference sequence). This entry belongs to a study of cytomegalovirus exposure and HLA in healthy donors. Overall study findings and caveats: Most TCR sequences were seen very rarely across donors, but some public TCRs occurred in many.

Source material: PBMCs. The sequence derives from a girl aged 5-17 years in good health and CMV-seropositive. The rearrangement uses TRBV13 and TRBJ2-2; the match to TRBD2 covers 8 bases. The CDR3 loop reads CASSTWAGGAGELFF. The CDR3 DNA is TGTGCCAGCAGCACCTGGGCCGGGGGGGCCGGGGAGCTGTTTTTT.